Listed here is a single TCR beta chain. Data came from immunoSEQ multiplex PCR; TCRdb stores just in-frame clones and leaves some out. Among 51,000 or so clones, 70% to 80% were seen once, and the ten largest hold approximately 12%. This specimen belongs to a study of radiotherapy plus CTLA-4 blockade in lung cancer. CDR1 is SGHTA and CDR2 is FQGNSA in the germline V gene. CDR3 size: 18 residues. V was clipped by 2 bases and J by 2 bases, with 19 bases between them. The V and J genes are TRBV7-2 and TRBJ2-1; D is ambiguous. The receptor comes from a human donor with non-small cell lung cancer who had stable disease on radiotherapy plus ipilimumab. Material: peripheral blood, obtained from a patient treated with radiotherapy plus ipilimumab. The CDR3 spells CASSLNDRPRFTYNEQFF. The CDR3 DNA reads as TGTGCCAGCAGCTTAAACGACCGCCCAAGGTTTACCTACAATGAGCAGTTCTTC.